The 2 T cell receptor beta chains listed next were all sequenced from one sample in a study of blood T cells in healthy people across ages. Primed by a sample-barcoded 5' primer and a J-beta primer mix, a second PCR proceeded for 7 to 11 cycles. TCRdb reanalysed the 5' RACE reads using MiXCR and keeps one entry per CDR3 protein. The data contain about a million distinct CDR3 sequences, roughly 50% of them singletons. Specimen: blood. The receptors originated from a woman aged 55-69 years in good health.

In this sample, this clonotype turned up a few times. V usage is TRBV28 and J usage is TRBJ2-7, with a possible D match to TRBD1 (6 bases). V dropped 6 bases and J dropped 6 bases, with 18 bases sitting between them. CDR3 length: 14 amino acids. Germline V CDR1 and CDR2: MDHEN, SYDVKM. The CDR3 protein is CASSDPRGSGEQYF. CDR3 in DNA: TGTGCCAGCAGCGACCCCAGGGGATCGGGCGAGCAGTACTTC.

This chain joins TRBV5-8 and TRBJ1-1; D not certain. Germline V gene data show CDR1 as SGHTS and CDR2 as YDEGEE. Trimming left V 4 bases short and J 0 bases short, with 10 bases between. The CDR3 consists of 14 residues. The CDR3 nucleotides are TGTGCCAGCAGCCCGTATCTGGTGAACACTGAAGCTTTCTTT. This encodes CASSPYLVNTEAFF.